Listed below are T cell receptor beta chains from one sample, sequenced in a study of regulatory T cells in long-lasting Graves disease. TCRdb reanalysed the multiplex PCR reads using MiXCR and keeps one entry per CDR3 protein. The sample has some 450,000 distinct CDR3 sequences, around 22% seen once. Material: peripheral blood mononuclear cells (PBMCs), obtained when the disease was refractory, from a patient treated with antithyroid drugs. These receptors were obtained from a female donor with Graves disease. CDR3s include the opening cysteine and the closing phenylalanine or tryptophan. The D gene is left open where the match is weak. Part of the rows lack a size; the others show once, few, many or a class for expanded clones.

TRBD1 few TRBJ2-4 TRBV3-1 TGTGCCAGCAGCCAAGACAGGGGGCTAGAAAACATTCAGTACTTC CASSQDRGLENIQYF
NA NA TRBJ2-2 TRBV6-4 TGTGCCAGCAGGCACGCGAGGCCGCGGAACACCGGGGAGCTGTTTTTT CASRHARPRNTGELFF
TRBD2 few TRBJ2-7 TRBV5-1 TGCGCCAGCAGCTTGGGGGGACTAGGGGCCTACGAGCAGTACTTC CASSLGGLGAYEQYF
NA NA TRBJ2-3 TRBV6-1 TGTGCCAGCAGTGAACAAGGTGACACAGATGCGCAGTATTTT CASSEQGDTDAQYF
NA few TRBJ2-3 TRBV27 TGTGCCAGCGGCCCGAGACCCTTGTTAGATACGCAGTATTTT CASGPRPLLDTQYF
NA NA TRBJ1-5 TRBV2 TGTGCCAGCAGTGGCGGGGGATTTAGCAATCAGCCCCAGCATTTT CASSGGGFSNQPQHF
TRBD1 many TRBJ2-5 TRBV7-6 TGTGCCAGCAGCTTGACAGGGGCACAAGAGACCCAGTACTTC CASSLTGAQETQYF
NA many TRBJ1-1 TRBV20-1 TGCAGTGCTCCAGACGGTCAACTAAACACTGAAGCTTTCTTT CSAPDGQLNTEAFF
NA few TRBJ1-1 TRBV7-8 TGTGCCAGCAGCCCAACAAGGGGCTCGGGGACTGAAGCTTTCTTT CASSPTRGSGTEAFF
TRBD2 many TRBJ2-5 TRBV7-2 TGTGCCAGCAGCACCTCCTCCGGGACTAGCGTACAAGAGACCCAGTACTTC CASSTSSGTSVQETQYF
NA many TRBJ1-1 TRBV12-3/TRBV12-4 TGTGCCAGCAGTTTAGGGGACTCGCGGTACACTGAAGCTTTCTTT CASSLGDSRYTEAFF
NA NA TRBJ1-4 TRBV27 TGTGCCAGCAGCTCGGGGAACACCGAAAAACTGTTTTTT CASSSGNTEKLFF
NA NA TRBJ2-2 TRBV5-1 TGCGCCAGCAGGCAGCAGGGATCCATAACGAACACCGGGGAGCTGTTTTTT CASRQQGSITNTGELFF
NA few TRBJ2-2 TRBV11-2 TGTGCCAGCAGCTTAGACTACGCCGGGGAGCTGTTTTTT CASSLDYAGELFF
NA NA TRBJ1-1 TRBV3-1 TGTGCCAGCAGCCAAGAAATCGGAGTCATGAACACTGAAGCTTTCTTT CASSQEIGVMNTEAFF
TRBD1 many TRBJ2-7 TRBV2 TGTGCCAGCAGTGAGGGACAGGGTACTAGCTCCTACGAGCAGTACTTC CASSEGQGTSSYEQYF
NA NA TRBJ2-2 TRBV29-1 TGCAGCGTCCATACGGGGCTTGACACCGGGGAGCTGTTTTTT CSVHTGLDTGELFF
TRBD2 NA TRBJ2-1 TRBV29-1 TGCAGCGTTGTAGGTGGCGGGAGGGCCATTATTGAGCAGTTCTTC CSVVGGGRAIIEQFF
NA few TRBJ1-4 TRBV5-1 TGCGCCAGCAGCTTGGCCGGAGGGGGGAATGAAAAACTGTTTTTT CASSLAGGGNEKLFF
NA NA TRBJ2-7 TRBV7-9 TGTGCCAGCAGCTCAACCTCCTCACAGGTCTGGGACGAGCAGTACTTC CASSSTSSQVWDEQYF
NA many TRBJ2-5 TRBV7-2 TGTGCCAGCAGCTTAGCGGACACTAGCTTCGAGACCCAGTACTTC CASSLADTSFETQYF
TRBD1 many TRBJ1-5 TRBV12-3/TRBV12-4 TGTGCCAGCAGTTCAGAAACAGGGGGCCTTCAGCCCCAGCATTTT CASSSETGGLQPQHF
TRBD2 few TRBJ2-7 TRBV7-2 TGTGCCAGCAGCTTGACCGGGACTAGCGGGCAATCCTACGAGCAGTACTTC CASSLTGTSGQSYEQYF
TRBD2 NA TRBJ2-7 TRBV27 TGTGCCAGCAGCCGCTTCGGGACTAGAGGGGGGGGGAACTCCTACGAGCAGTACTTC CASSRFGTRGGGNSYEQYF
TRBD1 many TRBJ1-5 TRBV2 TGTGCCAGCAGCCGGGACAGGGACAATCAGCCCCAGCATTTT CASSRDRDNQPQHF
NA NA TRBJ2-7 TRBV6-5 TGTGCCAACAGTTATCAGGCATCTAGCAGGAGCTCCTACGAGCAGTACTTC CANSYQASSRSSYEQYF
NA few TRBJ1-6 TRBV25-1 TGTGCCAGCAGTGCTGAGGGTTCACCCCTCCACTTT CASSAEGSPLHF
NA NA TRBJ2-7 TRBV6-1 TGTGCCAGCCCTCCCGACGCTCTAGTGGGGGAAAACTACGAGCAGTACTTC CASPPDALVGENYEQYF
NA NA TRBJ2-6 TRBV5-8 TGTGCCAGCAGCTTGGCAGGGCAGGGGTCCATCTCTGGGGCCAACGTCCTGACTTTC CASSLAGQGSISGANVLTF
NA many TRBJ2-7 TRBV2 TGTGCCAGCAGTGAAAGACACTCCTACGAGCAGTACTTC CASSERHSYEQYF
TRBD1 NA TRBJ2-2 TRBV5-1 TGCGCCAGCAGTGGGACAGAAAATAAGCACGGGGAGCTGTTTTTT CASSGTENKHGELFF
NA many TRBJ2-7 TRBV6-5 TGTGCCAGCAGTTTCACTACCGCGGACCTCTACGAGCAGTACTTC CASSFTTADLYEQYF